The clone carrying this TCR beta chain was found a few times. This entry comes from a study of blood T cell repertoires in COVID-19. Study-level background: From T cells, B-cell-depleted T cells, or PBMCs came the material, which was cDNA or gDNA.

TCRdb's table, derived via immunoSEQ multiplex PCR, lists solely in-frame clones and lacks some. The table has over 200,000 clones, 80% to 90% seen once. Seattle patients were enrolled during active infection and followed longitudinally. The source material was peripheral blood. This clonotype was sampled from a man between 50 and 59 years old with COVID-19, enrolled during active disease.

Written as DNA, the CDR3 is TGTGCCTGGAGCCTAAAGACAGGGAACACTGAAGCTTTCTTT. Translation: CAWSLKTGNTEAFF. The gene calls are TRBV30 and TRBJ1-1, with D perhaps TRBD1 (6 bases). Trimming shortened V by 3 bases and J by 1 base, and 12 bases separated the two germline ends. This CDR3 contains 14 residues. Germline V lookup: CDR1 GTSNPN, CDR2 SVGIG (reference sequence). The full variable domain, in which reference TRBV30 and TRBJ1-1 provide the parts outside the CDR3, is SQTIHQWPATLVQPVGSPLSLECTVEGTSNPNLYWYRQAAGRGLQLLFYSVGIGQISSEVPQNLSASRPQDRQFILSSKKLLLSDSGFYLCAWSLKTGNTEAFFGQGTRLTVV.